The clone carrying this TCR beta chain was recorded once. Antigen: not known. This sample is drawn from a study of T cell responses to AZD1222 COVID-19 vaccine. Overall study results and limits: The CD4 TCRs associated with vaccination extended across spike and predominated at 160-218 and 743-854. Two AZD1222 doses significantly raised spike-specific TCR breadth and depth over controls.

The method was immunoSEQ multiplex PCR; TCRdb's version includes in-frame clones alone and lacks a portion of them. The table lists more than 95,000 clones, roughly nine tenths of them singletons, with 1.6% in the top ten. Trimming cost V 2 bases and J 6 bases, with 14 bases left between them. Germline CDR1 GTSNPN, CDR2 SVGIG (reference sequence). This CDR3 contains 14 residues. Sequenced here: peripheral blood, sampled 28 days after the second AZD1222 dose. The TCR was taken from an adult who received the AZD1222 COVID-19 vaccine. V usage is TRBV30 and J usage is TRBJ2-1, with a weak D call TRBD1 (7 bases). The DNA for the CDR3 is TGTGCCTGGAGTAGGAGGGGGCAAGTCAATGAGCAGTTCTTC. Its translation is CAWSRRGQVNEQFF.